These 21 T cell receptor beta chains came from one sample sequenced in a study of control samples from healthy donors and cancer patients. Sequenced by immunoSEQ multiplex PCR; TCRdb stores in-frame clones only, minus some. The sample lists about 160,000 clones, less than 95% seen once, with less than 15% in the top ten. The sample consisted of PBMCs. These receptors all stem from a man in his sixties with colorectal cancer.

J is TRBJ1-6 and V is TRBV19, with D hard to call. The CDR3 spans 15 residues. Germline V gene data show CDR1 as LNHDA and CDR2 as SQIVND (reference sequence). With 3 bases removed from V and 0 bases from J, the gap between germline ends came to 6 bases. CDR3 loop: CASSIRSSYNSPLHF. The CDR3 DNA reads as TGTGCCAGTAGTATCAGGAGCTCCTATAATTCACCCCTCCACTTT. Together with reference TRBV19 and TRBJ1-6, the CDR3 gives the full variable domain: DGGITQSPKYLFRKEGQNVTLSCEQNLNHDAMYWYRQDPGQGLRLIYYSQIVNDFQKGDIAEGYSVSREKKESFPLTVTSAQKNPTAFYLCASSIRSSYNSPLHFGNGTRLTVT.

The V gene is TRBV10-2, the J gene TRBJ2-7; no clear D. Trimming removed 0 bases at V and 6 bases at J, with 6 bases between. The germline gives CDR1 WSHSY, CDR2 SAAADI. The CDR3 is 12 amino acids. CDR3 sequence (DNA): TGCGCCAGCAGTGAGTCGGAGTTCGAGCAGTACTTC. Amino acids: CASSESEFEQYF.

This clone came up once. DNA for the CDR3: TGTGCCAGTAGTACGAGGGACTTCACAGATACGCAGTATTTT. Amino acids: CASSTRDFTDTQYF. The V gene is TRBV19, the J gene TRBJ2-3; perhaps TRBD2 as D (6 bases). The V gene lost 4 bases and the J gene lost 2 bases, with 10 bases spanning the gap. The CDR3 has 14 amino acids. Germline V gives CDR1 LNHDA, CDR2 SQIVND (reference sequence).

This chain uses TRBV2 with TRBJ1-5, with a possible D match to TRBD1 (5 bases). With 3 bases removed from V and 2 bases from J, the gap between germline ends came to 11 bases. The CDR3 extends over 15 amino acids. Germline V gene lookup returns CDR1 SNHLY and CDR2 FYNNEI. The CDR3: CASSERGFGNQPQHF. DNA of the CDR3: TGTGCCAGCAGTGAGCGGGGGTTTGGCAATCAGCCCCAGCATTTT. The complete variable domain, with remaining parts taken from reference TRBV2 and TRBJ1-5, reads EPEVTQTPSHQVTQMGQEVILRCVPISNHLYFYWYRQILGQKVEFLVSFYNNEISEKSEIFDDQFSVERPDGSNFTLKIRSTKLEDSAMYFCASSERGFGNQPQHFGDGTRLSIL.

The J gene is TRBJ1-1, the V gene TRBV18, with 10 bases lining up with TRBD1. V was pared by 6 bases and J by 5 bases, with 6 bases of the junction left unmatched. The CDR3 runs 14 residues. CDR1 is KGHSH and CDR2 is LQKENI in the germline V gene. For the CDR3, the DNA is TGTGCCAGCTCCCGGGACAGGGGTGGGACTGAAGCTTTCTTT. It yields the protein CASSRDRGGTEAFF.

This clone has just one count. The rearrangement uses TRBV6-1 and TRBJ2-7, with D hard to call. Germline CDR1 reads MNHNS; CDR2 reads SASEGT. Trimming left V 1 base short and J 3 bases short, with 7 bases between. The CDR3 extends over 13 amino acids. Here the CDR3 DNA reads TGTGCCAGCAGTGAAGTAGAGAACTACGAGCAGTACTTC. It specifies CASSEVENYEQYF.

CDR3 loop: CASREGGRTDTQYF. For the CDR3, the DNA is TGCGCCAGCAGAGAGGGGGGGCGCACAGATACGCAGTATTTT. This chain links TRBV5-1 with TRBJ2-3; D might be TRBD2 (7 bases). The CDR3 totals 14 residues. The germline gives CDR1 SGHRS, CDR2 YFSETQ. V lost 5 bases and J lost 1, with 11 bases in between.

The CDR3 DNA is TGTGCCAGCAGTGAAGGACAGGGTAGGGCTTTCTTT. It specifies CASSEGQGRAFF. The V call is TRBV25-1, the J call TRBJ1-1, with 8 bases lining up with TRBD1. Unmatched junction bases numbered 4, after V lost 2 bases and J lost 11 bases. Germline assignment: CDR1 MGHDK and CDR2 SYGVNS. The CDR3 spans 12 residues.

The J gene is TRBJ1-5, the V gene TRBV19; D gene unclear. The CDR3 is 13 amino acids. Germline loops: CDR1 LNHDA, CDR2 SQIVND (reference sequence). The V and J ends lost 3 bases and 5 bases respectively, with 8 bases between them. CDR3 sequence: CASSIRADQPQHF. The CDR3, as DNA: TGTGCCAGTAGTATTAGGGCCGATCAGCCCCAGCATTTT.

DNA for the CDR3: TGTGCCAGCAGCTTGCCCCTCGGGAACACCGGGGAGCTGTTTTTT. Encoded protein: CASSLPLGNTGELFF. The rearrangement joins TRBV5-4 to TRBJ2-2; D is unclear. The CDR3 loop spans 15 amino acids. Germline CDR1 and CDR2: SGHNT and YYREEE (reference sequence). Trimming removed 1 base from V and 1 base from J, with 8 bases in between.

The CDR3 region is CAISESEGREKLFF. As DNA, the CDR3 is TGTGCCATCAGTGAGTCGGAGGGGAGGGAAAAACTGTTTTTT. The chain has TRBV10-3 and TRBJ1-4, with D tentatively TRBD1 (5 bases). The CDR3 runs 14 residues. Looked up from germline, CDR1 is ENHRY and CDR2 is SYGVKD. V lost 0 bases and J lost 8, with 10 bases in between.

This chain joins TRBV15 and TRBJ2-5; 9 nucleotides match TRBD2. Germline V lookup: CDR1 LNHNV, CDR2 YYDKDF (reference sequence). The CDR3 sequence is 15 residues long. V lost 1 base to trimming and J lost 4 bases; unmatched junction nucleotides: 4. The CDR3 DNA is TGTGCCACCAGCAGAGTAGCGGGGGTTGGAGAGACCCAGTACTTC. It translates to CATSRVAGVGETQYF.

V and J are TRBV21-1 and TRBJ1-2; the DNA was not used to check the table's D call, TRBD1. TRBV21-1 is a pseudogene locus. This CDR3 comprises 14 residues. In nucleotides, the CDR3 is TGTGCCAGCAGCAATTGGATGACAGGCTATGGCTACACCTTC. Translated: CASSNWMTGYGYTF.

This sequence joins TRBV5-1 and TRBJ2-1, with D perhaps TRBD1 (6 bases). Trimming stripped 4 bases from V and 0 bases from J, with 8 bases between. Germline V gene sequence: CDR1 SGHRS, CDR2 YFSETQ. The CDR3 is made up of 14 amino acids. The CDR3 spells CASSQGNSYNEQFF. As DNA, the CDR3 is TGCGCCAGCAGCCAGGGGAACTCCTACAATGAGCAGTTCTTC.

Here the CDR3 reads CASDSEGLNTEAFF. The CDR3 coding sequence is TGTGCCAGCGACTCTGAGGGCCTGAACACTGAAGCTTTCTTT. The chain joins TRBV7-8 to TRBJ1-1; D is undetermined. V shed 8 bases and J shed 0 bases, with 13 bases lying between them. The CDR3 consists of 14 residues. Germline V lookup: CDR1 SGHVS, CDR2 FQNEAQ.

This clone showed up just once. The chain links TRBV27 to TRBJ2-7, with TRBD1 as a possible D gene (6 bases). Trimming took off 0 bases at V and 2 bases at J, with 8 bases between the two ends. The length of the CDR3 is 14 residues. Germline CDR1 and CDR2: MNHEY and SMNVEV (reference sequence). This CDR3 is CASSLSYRAYEQYF. DNA for the CDR3: TGTGCCAGCAGTTTATCCTACAGGGCCTACGAGCAGTACTTC.

V and J are TRBV6-1 and TRBJ1-1; D is ambiguous. The germline V and J ends were trimmed by 1 base and 4 bases, with 10 bases remaining between them. The CDR3 is 14 amino acids. Germline V gene lookup returns CDR1 MNHNS and CDR2 SASEGT. CDR3 region: CASSEVGEITEAFF. CDR3 nucleotides: TGTGCCAGCAGTGAAGTGGGCGAGATCACTGAAGCTTTCTTT.

V is TRBV11-3 and J is TRBJ2-2; unclear D gene. This CDR3 has 12 amino acids. The V end was cut by 5 bases, the J end by 6 bases, with 7 bases between. Germline V gene sequence: CDR1 SGHNT, CDR2 YENEEA. CDR3 sequence: CASSRSAGELFF. In nucleotides, the CDR3 is TGTGCCAGCAGCCGATCGGCCGGGGAGCTGTTTTTT.

This sequence joins TRBV3-1 (or the pseudogene TRBV3-2) and TRBJ2-1, with 10 bases lining up with TRBD2. The V gene end was trimmed by 0 bases and the J gene end by 6 bases; junction bases not matched to a gene: 5. CDR3 size: 16 residues. Germline V gives CDR1 LGHDT, CDR2 YNNKEL (reference sequence). For the CDR3, the DNA is TGTGCCAGCAGCCAAGAAGTAAGCGGGGGGGTCAATGAGCAGTTCTTC. Amino acid sequence: CASSQEVSGGVNEQFF.

The V and J genes are TRBV24-1 and TRBJ2-5, with 7 nucleotides matching TRBD1. From germline, CDR1 is KGHDR and CDR2 SFDVKD. The CDR3 is 16 residues long. Trimming cost V 4 bases and J 1 base; bases outside gene matches: 8. The CDR3 DNA sequence: TGTGCCACCAGTGACCCTACTACAGGGGCCCAAGAGACCCAGTACTTC. Translated, it gives CATSDPTTGAQETQYF.

V is TRBV18 and J is TRBJ1-1, with D possibly being TRBD1 (6 bases). Germline CDR1 is KGHSH and CDR2 is LQKENI. The V and J ends lost 3 bases and 1 base respectively, with 9 bases between them. This CDR3 spans 14 amino acids. The CDR3 region has the DNA TGTGCCAGCTCACCCATGGACAGGAACACTGAAGCTTTCTTT. Amino acids: CASSPMDRNTEAFF.